The 4 T cell receptor beta chains given below trace back to one sample, sequenced in a study of T cell repertoires in cytomegalovirus infection. Antigens for these TCRs are unknown. TCRdb re-called the reads with MiXCR, one entry per CDR3 protein. The sample comprises approximately 270,000 distinct CDR3 sequences, 20% to 25% of which are singletons, and roughly a fifth rests with the top ten. The sequences come from cultured PBMCs, collected from culture after CMV antigen stimulation. The receptors here all came from a human donor in good health (CMV status not recorded). Some clones in this sample may be carry-over from other donors' samples.

This clonotype was counted many times. The chain joins TRBV10-3 to TRBJ2-1; 11 bases are shared with TRBD2. The CDR3 covers 15 residues. The V gene end was trimmed by 6 bases and the J gene end by 8 bases; junction bases not matched to a gene: 9. Germline CDR1 and CDR2: ENHRY and SYGVKD. CDR3 sequence reads: CAISEALAGGDEQFF. The CDR3 DNA reads TGTGCCATCAGCGAAGCCTTAGCGGGAGGGGATGAGCAGTTCTTC.

The rearrangement joins TRBV6-2 or TRBV6-3 to TRBJ2-1; 9 bases align to TRBD1. In germline, CDR1 is MNHEY, CDR2 SVGEGT. Trimming at V came to 5 bases and at J to 4 bases, leaving 3 bases not matched to a gene. CDR3 length: 14 amino acids. CDR3 in amino acids: CASSGTGNYNEQFF. In DNA form, the CDR3 reads TGTGCCAGCAGTGGGACAGGGAATTACAATGAGCAGTTCTTC.

This clonotype was seen only a few times. This chain connects TRBV6-2 or TRBV6-3 to TRBJ1-6; 10 positions agree with TRBD1. CDR3 length: 16 residues. V shed 6 bases and J 10 bases; nucleotides not matched to a gene: 12. CDR1 MNHEY and CDR2 SVGEGT come from the germline V gene. This chain's CDR3 is CASRTRDRGFRSPLHF. The DNA of the CDR3 is TGTGCCAGCAGGACCCGGGACAGGGGATTTCGGTCACCCCTCCACTTT.

The chain recombines TRBV12-3 or TRBV12-4 with TRBJ1-2; D not certain. V was trimmed by 3 bases and J by 10 bases, leaving 15 bases between them. This CDR3 has 13 residues. The CDR3 is CASSFLGLHNYTF. The DNA of the CDR3 is TGTGCCAGCAGTTTCCTTGGACTCCATAACTACACCTTC.